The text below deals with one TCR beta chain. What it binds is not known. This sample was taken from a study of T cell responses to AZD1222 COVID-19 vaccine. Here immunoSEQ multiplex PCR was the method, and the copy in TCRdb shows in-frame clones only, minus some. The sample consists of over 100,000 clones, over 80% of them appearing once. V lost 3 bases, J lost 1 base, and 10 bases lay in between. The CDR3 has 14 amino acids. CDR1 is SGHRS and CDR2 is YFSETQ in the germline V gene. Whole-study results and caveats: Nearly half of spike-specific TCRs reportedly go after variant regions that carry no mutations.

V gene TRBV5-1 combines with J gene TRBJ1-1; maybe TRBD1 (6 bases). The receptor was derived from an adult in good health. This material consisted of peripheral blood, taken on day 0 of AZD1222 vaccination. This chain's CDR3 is CASSSPTGNTEAFF. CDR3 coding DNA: TGCGCCAGCAGCTCTCCGACAGGGAACACTGAAGCTTTCTTT.